The 19 T cell receptor beta chains below come from one sample, sequenced in a study of T cells in Graves' hyperthyroidism and ophthalmopathy. There were TCR beta CDR3 regions amplified from RNA transcripts. First-round RT-PCR of the TCR CDR3 relied on the HTBI primer set. Via MiXCR, TCRdb re-called the multiplex PCR reads, giving one row per CDR3 protein. The sample has hundreds of thousands of distinct CDR3 sequences; around 16% are singletons. The specimen sequenced was blood. All receptors come from a woman between 40 and 50 years old with Graves' ophthalmopathy.

The chain links TRBV3-1 to TRBJ2-1; TRBD2 matches at 8 bases. J lost 1 base, V lost 1 base, and 3 bases had no gene match. Germline CDR1 reads LGHDT; CDR2 reads YNNKEL (reference sequence). This CDR3 has 16 residues. CDR3 in DNA: TGTGCCAGCAGCCAAGGCGGGGGGCCTTCCTACAATGAGCAGTTCTTC. Encoded protein: CASSQGGGPSYNEQFF.

The CDR3 nucleotides read TGTGCCAGCAGTTTATCTTCCGACGCGAACACCGGGGAGCTGTTTTTT. Translating it yields CASSLSSDANTGELFF. This chain uses TRBV28 with TRBJ2-2; D remains unclear. V was pared by 1 base and J by 0 bases, with 9 bases between. Germline assignment: CDR1 MDHEN and CDR2 SYDVKM. CDR3 length equals 16 residues.

This clonotype has ten or more counts. V and J are TRBV28 and TRBJ2-7, with 11 bases that match TRBD1. V dropped 2 bases and J dropped 7; count of bases not matched to a gene: 7. The CDR3 is 15 amino acids. Looked up from germline, CDR1 is MDHEN and CDR2 is SYDVKM. The CDR3 is CASSLADRGRREQYF. DNA of the CDR3: TGTGCCAGCAGTTTAGCGGACAGGGGGCGTCGGGAGCAGTACTTC.

The rearrangement uses TRBV10-2 and TRBJ1-1; D ambiguous. V dropped 8 bases and J dropped 4 bases, with 11 bases sitting between them. The CDR3 runs 12 residues. The V gene's germline CDR1 is WSHSY and CDR2 SAAADI. The CDR3 here is CASGRLGTEAFF. As DNA, the CDR3 is TGCGCCAGCGGCAGACTGGGCACTGAAGCTTTCTTT.

The table lists this clonotype with a few counts. The V gene is TRBV27, the J gene TRBJ2-4, with D tentatively TRBD1 or TRBD2 (5 bases each). Trimming shortened V by 5 bases and J by 0 bases, and 14 bases separated the two germline ends. Germline V gene lookup returns CDR1 MNHEY and CDR2 SMNVEV (reference sequence). The CDR3 spans 16 residues. CDR3 loop: CASSPWDDLAKNIQYF. DNA of the CDR3: TGTGCCAGCAGTCCTTGGGACGATCTAGCCAAAAACATTCAGTACTTC.

The rearrangement joins TRBV11-1 to TRBJ2-2, with 8 bases that match TRBD2. From germline, CDR1 is SGHAT and CDR2 FQDESV (reference sequence). The CDR3 contains 15 residues. V lost 4 bases, J lost 8 bases, and 9 bases stayed unmatched. The CDR3 protein is CASSWVGAGAGELFF. The CDR3 DNA sequence: TGTGCCAGCAGCTGGGTGGGAGCGGGAGCTGGGGAGCTGTTTTTT.

This clonotype has at least ten counts. In nucleotides, the CDR3 is TGTGCCAGCAGCTTCAGGGGGGCCTACAATGAGCAGTTCTTC. Its protein product is CASSFRGAYNEQFF. This sequence joins TRBV11-2 and TRBJ2-1; weak D call: TRBD1 (7 bases). CDR1 and CDR2 (germline): SGHAT, FQNNGV. The CDR3 runs to 14 residues. V lost 3 bases, J lost 2 bases, and 8 bases lay in between.

This clonotype was counted ten times or more. This rearrangement joins TRBV2 to TRBJ2-3; D is uncertain. The CDR3 covers 16 residues. V was cut by 6 bases and J by 3 bases, with 19 bases left in between. The germline CDR1 and CDR2 sequences are SNHLY and FYNNEI. The CDR3 DNA reads TGTGCCAGCAGCGCGCGGCCCGACCTACTAACAGATACGCAGTATTTT. It specifies CASSARPDLLTDTQYF.

Concerning this clonotype itself: A much larger clone lies a single base off, so this may be a read error. This chain joins TRBV3-1 and TRBJ1-1, with D hard to call. CDR1 is LGHDT and CDR2 is YNNKEL in the germline V gene (reference sequence). The CDR3 has 14 amino acids. V was clipped by 1 base and J by 7 bases, with 13 bases between them. CDR3 bases: TGTGCCAGCAGCCAAGGAGTGGGCCCTCGTGAAGCTTTCTTT. Amino acid sequence: CASSQGVGPREAFF.

This clonotype showed up many times. The V call is TRBV10-3, the J call TRBJ1-1; D perhaps matches TRBD1 (6 bases). The CDR3 covers 12 residues. Trimming left V 5 bases short and J 8 bases short, with 12 bases between. Germline lookup yields CDR1 ENHRY and CDR2 SYGVKD. CDR3 bases: TGTGCCATCAGTCCAGGGGAGTACGAAGCTTTCTTT. Amino acids: CAISPGEYEAFF.

V gene TRBV18 combines with J gene TRBJ2-1; 14 bases fit TRBD2. CDR3 length: 18 residues. Germline-derived CDR1 and CDR2 are KGHSH and LQKENI. Unmatched junction bases numbered 11, after V lost 5 bases and J lost 5 bases. CDR3 loop: CASSSTPGLAGENNEQFF. CDR3 coding DNA: TGTGCCAGCTCATCTACCCCGGGACTAGCGGGGGAGAACAATGAGCAGTTCTTC. Full variable domain (missing parts from reference TRBV18 and TRBJ2-1): NAGVMQNPRHLVRRRGQEARLRCSPMKGHSHVYWYRQLPEEGLKFMVYLQKENIIDESGMPKERFSAEFPKEGPSILRIQQVVRGDSAAYFCASSSTPGLAGENNEQFFGPGTRLTVL.

This clonotype was observed at least ten times. The V and J genes are TRBV18 and TRBJ1-1; a weak D match, TRBD1 (5 bases). Germline V gene sequence: CDR1 KGHSH, CDR2 LQKENI. The CDR3 loop spans 14 amino acids. V was clipped by 3 bases and J by 2 bases, with 10 bases between them. The CDR3 sequence: CASSPATENTEAFF. CDR3 coding DNA: TGTGCCAGCTCACCGGCGACAGAAAACACTGAAGCTTTCTTT.

This clonotype showed up many times. The V call is TRBV5-1, the J call TRBJ1-2; no definite D call. Trimming removed 5 bases at V and 0 bases at J, with 11 bases between. Germline assignment: CDR1 SGHRS and CDR2 YFSETQ. CDR3 length equals 14 residues. The CDR3 protein is CASRVGPPNYGYTF. The CDR3 DNA reads as TGCGCCAGCAGGGTCGGACCTCCTAACTATGGCTACACCTTC.

The genes are TRBV5-1 and TRBJ2-1, with TRBD2 matching over 11 bases. The CDR3 spans 17 residues. Germline lookup yields CDR1 SGHRS and CDR2 YFSETQ. Losses at the gene ends were 4 bases for V and 6 bases for J; bases not matched to a gene: 12. CDR3 amino acids: CASSQGGLAGMINEQFF. CDR3 DNA sequence: TGCGCCAGCAGCCAGGGAGGACTAGCGGGTATGATCAATGAGCAGTTCTTC.

This clonotype showed up just a few times. The chain carries TRBV12-3 or TRBV12-4 and TRBJ1-4, with 8 bases identical to TRBD1. This CDR3 has 15 residues. After removal of 6 bases from V and 3 bases from J, the junction contained 6 bases not matched to a gene. The CDR3 region has the DNA TGTGCCAGCAGGGCAACAGGGGGAGCTAATGAAAAACTGTTTTTT. Translation gives CASRATGGANEKLFF.

The table lists this clonotype with a few counts. The V call is TRBV7-9, the J call TRBJ2-5; D uncertain. Trimming cost V 5 bases and J 1 base, with 11 bases left between them. CDR3 length: 14 amino acids. Germline lookup yields CDR1 SEHNR and CDR2 FQNEAQ (reference sequence). DNA of the CDR3: TGTGCCAGCAGCCAGGTCAAGTTCCAAGAGACCCAGTACTTC. Residues: CASSQVKFQETQYF.

This clonotype has just a few counts. This rearrangement joins TRBV5-6 to TRBJ1-5; 8 bases are a match to TRBD1. CDR1 and CDR2 (germline): SGHDT, YYEEEE. Trimming at V came to 5 bases and at J to 7 bases, leaving 8 bases not matched to a gene. This CDR3 contains 14 residues. Here the CDR3 DNA reads TGTGCCAGCAGTTATGCAGGGGGCATGCAGCCCCAGCATTTT. It codes for CASSYAGGMQPQHF.

The rearrangement uses TRBV6-4 and TRBJ1-1; possibly TRBD1 for D (6 bases). V lost 6 bases and J lost 6, with 17 bases in between. CDR3 size: 14 residues. Germline values: CDR1 MRHNA, CDR2 SNTAGT. The CDR3 region has the DNA TGTGCCAGCAGAATGGGACATATGTCGGCTGAAGCTTTCTTT. It encodes CASRMGHMSAEAFF.

This clonotype was found many times. V is TRBV7-2 and J is TRBJ2-1; maybe TRBD2 (6 bases). V was trimmed by 1 base and J by 6 bases, leaving 13 bases between them. CDR1 and CDR2 from the germline V gene are SGHTA and FQGNSA. There are 15 residues in the CDR3. The CDR3 coding sequence is TGTGCCAGCAGCTTAGATGGGACTGATTTCAATGAGCAGTTCTTC. As protein: CASSLDGTDFNEQFF.